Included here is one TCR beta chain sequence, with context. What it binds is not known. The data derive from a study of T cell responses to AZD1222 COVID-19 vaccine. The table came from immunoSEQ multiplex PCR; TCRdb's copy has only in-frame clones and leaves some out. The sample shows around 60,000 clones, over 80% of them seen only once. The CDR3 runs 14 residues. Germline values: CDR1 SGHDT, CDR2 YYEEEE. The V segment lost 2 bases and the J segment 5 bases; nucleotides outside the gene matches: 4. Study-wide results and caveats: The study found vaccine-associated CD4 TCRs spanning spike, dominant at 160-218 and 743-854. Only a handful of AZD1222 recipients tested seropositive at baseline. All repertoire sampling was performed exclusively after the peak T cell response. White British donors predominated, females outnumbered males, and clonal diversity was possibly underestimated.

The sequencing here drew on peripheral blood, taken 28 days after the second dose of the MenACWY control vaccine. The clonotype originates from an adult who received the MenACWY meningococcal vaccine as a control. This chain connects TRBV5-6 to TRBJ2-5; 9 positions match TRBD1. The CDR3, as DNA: TGTGCCAGCAGCTTACAGGGGGCGCGGGAGACCCAGTACTTC. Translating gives CASSLQGARETQYF.